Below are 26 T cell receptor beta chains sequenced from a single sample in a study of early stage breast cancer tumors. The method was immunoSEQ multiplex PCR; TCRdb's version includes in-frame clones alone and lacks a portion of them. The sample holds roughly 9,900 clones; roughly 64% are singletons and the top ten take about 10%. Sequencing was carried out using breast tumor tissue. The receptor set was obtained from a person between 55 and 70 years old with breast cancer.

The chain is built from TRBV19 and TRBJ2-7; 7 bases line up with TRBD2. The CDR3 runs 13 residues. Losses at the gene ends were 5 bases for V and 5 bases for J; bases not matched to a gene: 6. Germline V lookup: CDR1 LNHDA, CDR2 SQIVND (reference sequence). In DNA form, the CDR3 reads TGTGCCAGTAGTTATACGGGGAGGGACGAGCAGTACTTC. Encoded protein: CASSYTGRDEQYF.

For the CDR3, the DNA is TGTGCCAGCAGCCCTCGCCGACTAGCGGGGGGGTCCAATGAGCAGTTCTTC. It translates to CASSPRRLAGGSNEQFF. The chain is built from TRBV7-9 and TRBJ2-1, with 14 positions matching TRBD2. V lost 5 bases, J lost 6 bases, and 9 bases stayed unmatched. Germline V gene sequence: CDR1 SEHNR, CDR2 FQNEAQ (reference sequence). The CDR3 is made up of 17 amino acids.

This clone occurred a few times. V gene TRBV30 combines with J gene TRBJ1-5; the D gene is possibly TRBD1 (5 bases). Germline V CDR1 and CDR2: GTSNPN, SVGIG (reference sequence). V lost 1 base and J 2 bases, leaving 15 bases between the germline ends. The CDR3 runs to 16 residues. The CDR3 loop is CAWSGAAGLGNQPQHF. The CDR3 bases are TGTGCCTGGAGTGGAGCGGCGGGACTTGGCAATCAGCCCCAGCATTTT.

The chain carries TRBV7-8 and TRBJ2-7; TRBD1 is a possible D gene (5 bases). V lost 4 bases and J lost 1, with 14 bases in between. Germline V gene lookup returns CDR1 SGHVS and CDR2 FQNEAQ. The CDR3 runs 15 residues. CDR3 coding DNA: TGTGCCAGCAGCTCATCCTCGACAGCTTCCTACGAGCAGTACTTC. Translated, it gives CASSSSSTASYEQYF.

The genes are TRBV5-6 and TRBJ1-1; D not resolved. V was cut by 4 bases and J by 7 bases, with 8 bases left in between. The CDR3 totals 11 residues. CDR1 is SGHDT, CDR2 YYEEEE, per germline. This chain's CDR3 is CASSRTSEAFF. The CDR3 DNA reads TGTGCCAGCAGCCGTACTAGTGAAGCTTTCTTT.

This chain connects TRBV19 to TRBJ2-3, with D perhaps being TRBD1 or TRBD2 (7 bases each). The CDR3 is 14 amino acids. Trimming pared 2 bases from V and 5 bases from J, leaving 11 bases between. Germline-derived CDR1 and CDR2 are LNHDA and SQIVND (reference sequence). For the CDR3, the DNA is TGTGCCAGTAGTATACAGGGGGGGAAAGATACGCAGTATTTT. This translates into CASSIQGGKDTQYF.

CDR3 protein: CASSSGLNTEAFF. The CDR3 bases are TGTGCCAGCAGTTCGGGCTTGAACACTGAAGCTTTCTTT. V and J are TRBV27 and TRBJ1-1; no firm D call. The CDR3 loop spans 13 amino acids. The V end was cut by 4 bases, the J end by 0 bases, with 6 bases between. The V gene's germline CDR1 is MNHEY and CDR2 SMNVEV (reference sequence).

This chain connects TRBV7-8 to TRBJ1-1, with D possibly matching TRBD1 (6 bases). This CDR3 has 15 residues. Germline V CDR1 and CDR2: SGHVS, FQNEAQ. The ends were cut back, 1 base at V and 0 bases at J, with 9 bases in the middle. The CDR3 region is CASSLEGTLNTEAFF. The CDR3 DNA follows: TGTGCCAGCAGCTTAGAAGGGACACTGAACACTGAAGCTTTCTTT.

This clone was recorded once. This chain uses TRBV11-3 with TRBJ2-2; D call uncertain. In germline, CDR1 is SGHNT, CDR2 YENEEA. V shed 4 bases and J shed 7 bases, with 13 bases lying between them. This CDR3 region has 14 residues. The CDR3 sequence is CASSSGSPGGELFF. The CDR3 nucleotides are TGTGCCAGCAGCTCCGGGTCCCCGGGCGGGGAGCTGTTTTTT.

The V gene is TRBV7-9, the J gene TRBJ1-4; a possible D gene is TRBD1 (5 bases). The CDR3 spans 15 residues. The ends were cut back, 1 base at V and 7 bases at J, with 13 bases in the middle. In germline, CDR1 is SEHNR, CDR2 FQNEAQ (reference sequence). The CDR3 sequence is CASSLVLQGTEKLFF. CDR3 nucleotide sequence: TGTGCCAGCAGCTTAGTGTTGCAGGGTACTGAAAAACTGTTTTTT.

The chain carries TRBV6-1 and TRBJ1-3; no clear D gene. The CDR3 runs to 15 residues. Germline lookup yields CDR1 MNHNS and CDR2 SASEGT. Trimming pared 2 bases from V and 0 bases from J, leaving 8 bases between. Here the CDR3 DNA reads TGTGCCAGCAGTGAAATCCATTACTCTGGAAACACCATATATTTT. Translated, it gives CASSEIHYSGNTIYF.

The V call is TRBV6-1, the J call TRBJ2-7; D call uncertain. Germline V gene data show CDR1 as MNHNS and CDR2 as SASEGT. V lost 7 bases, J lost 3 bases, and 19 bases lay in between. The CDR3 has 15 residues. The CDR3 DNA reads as TGTGCCAGCACCCTCCTAGTAGTGGGTGACTACGAGCAGTACTTC. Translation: CASTLLVVGDYEQYF.

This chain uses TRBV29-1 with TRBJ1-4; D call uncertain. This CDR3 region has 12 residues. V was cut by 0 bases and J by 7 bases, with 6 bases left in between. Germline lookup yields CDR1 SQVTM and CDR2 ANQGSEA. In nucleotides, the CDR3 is TGCAGCGTTGAAGATAGGAGTGAAAAACTGTTTTTT. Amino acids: CSVEDRSEKLFF.

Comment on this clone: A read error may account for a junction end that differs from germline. The CDR3: CASSHIEGNSEAFF. As DNA, the CDR3 is TGTGCCAGCAGCCACATTGAGGGGAACAGTGAAGCTTTCTTT. The chain employs TRBV7-9 and TRBJ1-1; perhaps TRBD1 as D (5 bases). The CDR3 consists of 14 residues. Germline V gene sequence: CDR1 SEHNR, CDR2 FQNEAQ (reference sequence).

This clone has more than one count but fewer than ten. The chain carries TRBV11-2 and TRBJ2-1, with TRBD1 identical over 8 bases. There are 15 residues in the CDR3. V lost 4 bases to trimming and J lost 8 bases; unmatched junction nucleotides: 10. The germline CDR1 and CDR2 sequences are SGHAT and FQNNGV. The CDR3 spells CASSSGRGPGDEQFF. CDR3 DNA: TGTGCCAGCAGCTCTGGCAGGGGGCCCGGCGATGAGCAGTTCTTC.

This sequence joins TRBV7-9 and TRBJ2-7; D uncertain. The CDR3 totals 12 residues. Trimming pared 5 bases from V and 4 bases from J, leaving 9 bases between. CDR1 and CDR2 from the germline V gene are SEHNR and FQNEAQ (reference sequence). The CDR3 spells CASSPNPYEQYF. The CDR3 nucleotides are TGTGCCAGCAGCCCCAATCCTTACGAGCAGTACTTC. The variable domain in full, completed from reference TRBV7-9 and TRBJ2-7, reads DTGVSQNPRHKITKRGQNVTFRCDPISEHNRLYWYRQTLGQGPEFLTYFQNEAQLEKSRLLSDRFSAERPKGSFSTLEIQRTEQGDSAMYLCASSPNPYEQYFGPGTRLTVT.

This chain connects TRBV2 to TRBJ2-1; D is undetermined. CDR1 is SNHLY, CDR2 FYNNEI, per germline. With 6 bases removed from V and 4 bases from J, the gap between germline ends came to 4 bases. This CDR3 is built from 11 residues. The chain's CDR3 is CASSVYNEQFF. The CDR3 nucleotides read TGTGCCAGCAGCGTTTACAATGAGCAGTTCTTC.

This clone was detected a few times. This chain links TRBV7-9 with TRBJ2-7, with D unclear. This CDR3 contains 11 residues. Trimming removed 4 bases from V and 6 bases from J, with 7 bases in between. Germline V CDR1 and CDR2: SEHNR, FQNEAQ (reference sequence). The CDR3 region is CASSSPVEQYF. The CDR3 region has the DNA TGTGCCAGCAGCTCTCCGGTCGAGCAGTACTTC.

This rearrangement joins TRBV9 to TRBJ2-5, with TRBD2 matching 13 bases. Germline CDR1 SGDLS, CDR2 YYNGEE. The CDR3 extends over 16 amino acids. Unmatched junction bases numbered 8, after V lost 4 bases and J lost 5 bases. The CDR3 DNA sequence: TGTGCCAGCAGCCTACGGACTAGCGGGGGCCATGAGACCCAGTACTTC. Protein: CASSLRTSGGHETQYF.

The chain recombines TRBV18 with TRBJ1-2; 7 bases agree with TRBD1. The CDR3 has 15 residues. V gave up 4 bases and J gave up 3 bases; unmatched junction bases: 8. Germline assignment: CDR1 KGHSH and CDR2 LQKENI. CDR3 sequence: CASSLGQEGYYGYTF. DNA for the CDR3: TGTGCCAGCTCACTTGGACAGGAGGGTTACTATGGCTACACCTTC.

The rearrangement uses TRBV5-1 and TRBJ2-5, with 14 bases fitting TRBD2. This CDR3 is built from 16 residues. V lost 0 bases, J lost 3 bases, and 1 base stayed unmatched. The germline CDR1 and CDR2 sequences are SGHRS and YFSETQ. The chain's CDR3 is CASSLGLAGGEETQYF. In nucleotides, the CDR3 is TGCGCCAGCAGCTTGGGACTAGCGGGGGGGGAAGAGACCCAGTACTTC.

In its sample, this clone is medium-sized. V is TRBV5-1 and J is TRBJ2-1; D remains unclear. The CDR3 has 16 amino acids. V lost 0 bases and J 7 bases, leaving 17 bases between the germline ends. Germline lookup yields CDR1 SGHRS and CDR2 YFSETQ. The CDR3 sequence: CASSLGGLLGENEQFF. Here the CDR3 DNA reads TGCGCCAGCAGCTTGGGTGGTCTTTTGGGCGAGAATGAGCAGTTCTTC. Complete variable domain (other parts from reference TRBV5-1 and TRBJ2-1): KAGVTQTPRYLIKTRGQQVTLSCSPISGHRSVSWYQQTPGQGLQFLFEYFSETQRNKGNFPGRFSGRQFSNSRSEMNVSTLELGDSALYLCASSLGGLLGENEQFFGPGTRLTVL.

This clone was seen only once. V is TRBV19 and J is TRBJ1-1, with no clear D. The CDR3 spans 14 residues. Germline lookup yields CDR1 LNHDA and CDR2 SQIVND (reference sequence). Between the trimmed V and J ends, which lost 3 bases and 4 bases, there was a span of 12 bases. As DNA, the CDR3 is TGTGCCAGTAGTATGGGGAGCTTTGCCACTGAAGCTTTCTTT. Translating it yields CASSMGSFATEAFF.

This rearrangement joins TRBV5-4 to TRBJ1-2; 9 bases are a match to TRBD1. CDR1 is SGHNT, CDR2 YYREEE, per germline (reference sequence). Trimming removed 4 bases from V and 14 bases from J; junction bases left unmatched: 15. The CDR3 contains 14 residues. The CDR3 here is CASSAGQGRGNSTF. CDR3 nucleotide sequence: TGTGCCAGCAGCGCGGGACAGGGACGGGGGAATTCAACCTTC.

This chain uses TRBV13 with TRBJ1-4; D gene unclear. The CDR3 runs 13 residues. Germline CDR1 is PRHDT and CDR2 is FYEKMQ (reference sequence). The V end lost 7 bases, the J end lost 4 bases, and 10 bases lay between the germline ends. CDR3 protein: CASNLRGNEKLFF. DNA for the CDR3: TGTGCCAGCAACCTCCGGGGTAATGAAAAACTGTTTTTT.

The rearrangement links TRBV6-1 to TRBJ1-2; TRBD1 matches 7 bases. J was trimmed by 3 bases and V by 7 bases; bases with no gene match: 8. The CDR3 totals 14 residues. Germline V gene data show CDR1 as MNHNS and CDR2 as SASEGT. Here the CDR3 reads CASTITGVDYGYTF. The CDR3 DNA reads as TGTGCCAGCACGATTACAGGGGTTGACTATGGCTACACCTTC.